This TCR beta chain was retrieved from a study of cytomegalovirus exposure and HLA in healthy donors. Study details: A prior study identified approximately 120 million unique TCR beta sequences from some 180 million T cells.

When sampled, the donors appeared nominally healthy, though they likely had unrecorded immune exposures. Study-wide findings and caveats: Analysis performed later showed TCR beta chains linked to HLA being more clonally expanded than equally common others. There were some public TCRs occurring in many donors, but most TCR sequences were rare.

Comment on this clone: What it recognizes is unknown. In the same sample, other DNA sequences code for this CDR3.

The germline V gene has CDR1 MDHEN and CDR2 SYDVKM. The CDR3 consists of 13 residues. The junction had 4 bases not matched to a gene; V was cut back by 5 bases and J by 3 bases. PCR used 60 Vbeta primers and 13 Jbeta primers. Measured with immunoSEQ multiplex PCR; TCRdb has only the in-frame clones, and not every one. The sample consists of around 250,000 clones, nearly 95% of them appearing once. Sequences were obtained from PBMCs. The source is a girl aged 2 to 10 in good health and CMV-seronegative. The V gene is TRBV28, the J gene TRBJ2-7; TRBD1 agrees at 7 bases. The CDR3 DNA reads as TGTGCCAGCAGTCTCAACAGGGGCTACGAGCAGTACTTC. Translation: CASSLNRGYEQYF.